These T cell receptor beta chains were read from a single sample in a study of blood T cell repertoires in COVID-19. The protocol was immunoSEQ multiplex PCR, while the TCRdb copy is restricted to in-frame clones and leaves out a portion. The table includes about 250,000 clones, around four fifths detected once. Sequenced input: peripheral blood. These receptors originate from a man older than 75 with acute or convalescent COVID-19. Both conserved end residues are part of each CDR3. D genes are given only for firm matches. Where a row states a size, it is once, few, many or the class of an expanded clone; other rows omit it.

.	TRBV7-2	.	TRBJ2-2	CASSLNGGPGAGELFF	TGTGCCAGCAGCTTAAATGGAGGACCGGGCGCCGGGGAGCTGTTTTTT
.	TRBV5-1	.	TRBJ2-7	CASSLLPRRRGQGGNEQYF	TGCGCCAGCAGCTTGTTACCCCGCCGGCGGGGGCAGGGAGGTAACGAGCAGTACTTC
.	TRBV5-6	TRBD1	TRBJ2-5	CASSLIFGGTGTETQYF	TGTGCCAGCAGCTTGATATTTGGGGGGACAGGGACGGAGACCCAGTACTTC
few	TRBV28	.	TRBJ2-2	CASSSPSRGELFF	TGTGCCAGCAGTTCACCCTCGCGCGGGGAGCTGTTTTTT
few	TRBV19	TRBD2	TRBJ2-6	CASSIARGAGANVLTF	TGTGCCAGTAGTATAGCCCGGGGGGCTGGGGCCAACGTCCTGACTTTC
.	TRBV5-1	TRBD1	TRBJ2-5	CASGTGGYPETQYF	TGCGCCAGCGGGACAGGGGGTTATCCAGAGACCCAGTACTTC
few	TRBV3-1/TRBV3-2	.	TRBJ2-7	CASSQGLSYEQYF	TGTGCCAGCAGCCAAGGACTCTCCTACGAGCAGTACTTC
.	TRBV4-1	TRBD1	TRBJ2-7	CASSQGQGTYEQYF	TGCGCCAGCAGCCAAGGACAGGGGACCTACGAGCAGTACTTC
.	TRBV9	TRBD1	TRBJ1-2	CASSPPGQGGYTF	TGTGCCAGCAGCCCTCCGGGACAGGGGGGCTACACCTTC
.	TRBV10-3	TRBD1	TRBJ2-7	CAIRSGTDKVYEQYF	TGTGCCATCAGATCCGGGACAGACAAAGTCTACGAGCAGTACTTC
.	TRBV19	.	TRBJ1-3	CASSITGSGNTIYF	TGTGCCAGTAGTATAACGGGATCTGGAAACACCATATATTTT
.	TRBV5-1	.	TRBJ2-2	CASSLADMGASRWELFF	TGCGCCAGCAGCTTGGCCGACATGGGCGCCTCACGCTGGGAGCTGTTTTTT
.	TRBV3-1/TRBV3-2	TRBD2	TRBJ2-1	CASSRGTSGDRYNEQFF	TGTGCCAGCAGCCGCGGGACTAGCGGGGACCGCTACAATGAGCAGTTCTTC
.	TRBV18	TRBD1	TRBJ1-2	CASSPSQGAHGYTF	TGTGCCAGCTCACCTTCCCAGGGGGCGCATGGCTACACCTTC
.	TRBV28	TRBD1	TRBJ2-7	CASSFEHRKGQGLFGGESSYEQYF	TGTGCCAGCAGTTTTGAGCACCGGAAGGGACAGGGGCTGTTCGGGGGGGAGAGCTCCTACGAGCAGTACTTC
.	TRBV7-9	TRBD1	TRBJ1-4	CASSPPGTAFYEKLFF	TGTGCCAGCAGCCCACCCGGGACAGCCTTCTATGAAAAACTGTTTTTT
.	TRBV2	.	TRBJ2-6	CASMTGHLTSGANVLTF	TGTGCCAGCATGACGGGACATTTGACTTCTGGGGCCAACGTCCTGACTTTC
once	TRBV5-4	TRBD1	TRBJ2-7	CASSSTGGYEQYF	TGTGCCAGCAGCTCGACAGGGGGCTACGAGCAGTACTTC
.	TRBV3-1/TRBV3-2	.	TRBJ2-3	CASSLLAADTQYF	TGTGCCAGCAGCCTATTGGCCGCAGATACGCAGTATTTT
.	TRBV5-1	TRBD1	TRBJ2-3	CASSSSGGDTQYF	TGCGCCAGCAGCTCTTCAGGGGGAGATACGCAGTATTTT
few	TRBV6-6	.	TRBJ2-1	CASGAGPYNEQFF	TGTGCCAGCGGCGCGGGACCCTACAATGAGCAGTTCTTC
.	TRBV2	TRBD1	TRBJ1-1	CASRLDRVTEAFF	TGTGCCAGCAGATTGGACAGGGTAACTGAAGCTTTCTTT
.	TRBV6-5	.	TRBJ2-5	CASRQGAWLETQYF	TGTGCCAGCAGGCAGGGCGCCTGGTTGGAGACCCAGTACTTC
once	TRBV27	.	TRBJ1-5	CASSLSWGRNQPQHF	TGTGCCAGCAGTTTATCGTGGGGGCGGAATCAGCCCCAGCATTTT
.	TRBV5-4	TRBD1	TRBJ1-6	CASSQTGVGSSPLHF	TGTGCCAGCAGCCAGACAGGGGTGGGAAGTTCACCCCTCCACTTT
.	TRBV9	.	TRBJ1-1	CASSVGEGGWTEAFF	TGTGCCAGCAGCGTAGGGGAGGGGGGCTGGACTGAAGCTTTCTTT
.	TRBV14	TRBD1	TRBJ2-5	CASSQGFRTGAAETQYF	TGTGCCAGCAGCCAAGGTTTTCGAACAGGGGCTGCAGAGACCCAGTACTTC
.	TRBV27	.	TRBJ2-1	CASSSLGTTYNEQFF	TGTGCCAGCAGTTCACTAGGGACAACCTACAATGAGCAGTTCTTC
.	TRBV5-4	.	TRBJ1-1	CASSLDRLNTEAFF	TGTGCCAGCAGCTTGGACAGGTTGAACACTGAAGCTTTCTTT
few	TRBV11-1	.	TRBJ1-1	CASSSLMGANTEAFF	TGTGCCAGCAGCTCACTCATGGGGGCGAACACTGAAGCTTTCTTT
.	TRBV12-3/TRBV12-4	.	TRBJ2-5	CASSTSRGETQYF	TGTGCCAGCAGTACATCTAGGGGGGAGACCCAGTACTTC
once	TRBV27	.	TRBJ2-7	CASNRRGSSYEQYF	TGTGCCAGCAATCGGCGGGGTTCCTCCTACGAGCAGTACTTC